This TCR beta chain was profiled in a study of blood T cell repertoires in COVID-19. Across the whole study: PBMCs, B-cell-depleted T cells, or T cells were the source of the cDNA or gDNA that made up the material.

The V gene lost 3 bases and the J gene lost 0 bases, with 9 bases spanning the gap. Germline V lookup: CDR1 GTSNPN, CDR2 SVGIG (reference sequence). The CDR3 is 15 amino acids. The assay was immunoSEQ multiplex PCR, and TCRdb's table has in-frame clones only and misses some. The table has approximately 18,000 clones, just under 90% seen once; the top ten hold 5.2%. The V and J genes are TRBV30 and TRBJ2-6, with a weak D call TRBD1 (5 bases). The material sequenced was peripheral blood. The receptor was derived from a human donor in a cohort sampled during active COVID-19. The CDR3 here is CAWSVGASGANVLTF. The CDR3 region has the DNA TGTGCCTGGAGCGTAGGGGCCTCTGGGGCCAACGTCCTGACTTTC.